The next 29 T cell receptor beta chains were all read from a single sample in a study of T cell responses to AZD1222 COVID-19 vaccine (dated by TCRdb to the early 2020s). The receptor library was made with the immunoSEQ multiplex PCR assay. TCRdb limited this immuneACCESS table to in-frame rearrangements with V and J called. A share of clones is missing; checked studies link under half to unresolved V genes, and the rest is unexplained. In all, the sample holds about 200,000 clones, and around 90% of those were seen once. Around 7.9% of the sample is held by the ten biggest clonotypes. The label giving this sample's time point can be read as: baseline before first vaccination. The sample in question was peripheral blood, obtained on day 0 of AZD1222 vaccination. All receptors derive from an adult in good health.

The V gene is TRBV19, the J gene TRBJ2-5; 8 nucleotides line up with TRBD1. J gave up 5 bases and V 7 bases, and 6 bases lay outside the gene matches. This CDR3 has 13 amino acids. Germline V gives CDR1 LNHDA, CDR2 SQIVND (reference sequence). The CDR3 sequence is CASTITGGETQYF. Here the CDR3 DNA reads TGTGCCAGTACCATTACAGGGGGGGAGACCCAGTACTTC. The whole variable domain, remainder taken from reference TRBV19 and TRBJ2-5, is DGGITQSPKYLFRKEGQNVTLSCEQNLNHDAMYWYRQDPGQGLRLIYYSQIVNDFQKGDIAEGYSVSREKKESFPLTVTSAQKNPTAFYLCASTITGGETQYFGPGTRLLVL.

V usage is TRBV19 and J usage is TRBJ2-2, with unresolved D. V lost 3 bases to trimming and J lost 1 base, with 6 bases between them. The CDR3 is made up of 14 amino acids. Per germline, CDR1 LNHDA and CDR2 SQIVND (reference sequence). CDR3 coding DNA: TGTGCCAGTAGTATGGCAGTGAACACCGGGGAGCTGTTTTTT. It codes for CASSMAVNTGELFF.

This chain uses TRBV11-2 with TRBJ2-3; 8 bases line up with TRBD2. Germline CDR1 SGHAT, CDR2 FQNNGV. The CDR3 length is 15 residues. Germline trimming cut 5 bases from V and 3 bases from J; bases unmatched to any gene: 7. Here the CDR3 DNA reads TGTGCCAGCAGCCCCCAGGGACTAGTGACAGATACGCAGTATTTT. Protein product: CASSPQGLVTDTQYF.

This sequence joins TRBV30 and TRBJ1-1, with TRBD1 identical over 7 bases. From germline, CDR1 is GTSNPN and CDR2 SVGIG (reference sequence). V dropped 1 base and J dropped 5; count of bases not matched to a gene: 10. The CDR3 has 15 amino acids. CDR3 DNA sequence: TGTGCCTGGAGTGACGGGTTAACAGGGGCGACTGAAGCTTTCTTT. It yields the protein CAWSDGLTGATEAFF.

The CDR3 nucleotides are TGTGCCAGCAGCGTAGCTACAAGACGGACTAGCGGTTACACAGATACGCAGTATTTT. Its translation: CASSVATRRTSGYTDTQYF. The gene calls are TRBV9 and TRBJ2-3, with 10 bases matching TRBD2. The CDR3 consists of 19 residues. The V segment lost 0 bases and the J segment 2 bases; nucleotides outside the gene matches: 12. CDR1 is SGDLS and CDR2 is YYNGEE in the germline V gene.

The chain employs TRBV11-3 and TRBJ1-2; possibly TRBD1 for D (5 bases). This CDR3 region has 15 residues. CDR1 is SGHNT, CDR2 YENEEA, per germline. V was clipped by 3 bases and J by 2 bases, with 13 bases between them. CDR3 region: CASSLWGGENYGYTF. CDR3 bases: TGTGCCAGCAGCTTGTGGGGAGGGGAGAACTATGGCTACACCTTC.

J is TRBJ2-1 and V is TRBV19, with 11 bases fitting TRBD2. From germline, CDR1 is LNHDA and CDR2 SQIVND (reference sequence). Germline trimming cut 3 bases from V and 8 bases from J; bases unmatched to any gene: 15. The CDR3 extends over 18 amino acids. The CDR3, as DNA: TGTGCCAGTAGTATGATTGGTGTCCGGCTAGCGGGGGGTGATGAGCAGTTCTTC. It codes for CASSMIGVRLAGGDEQFF.

This clone was found a few times. The rearrangement links TRBV9 to TRBJ1-6; D gene unclear. V gave up 2 bases and J gave up 7 bases, with 10 bases separating them. This CDR3 spans 14 amino acids. Germline V gene sequence: CDR1 SGDLS, CDR2 YYNGEE. The CDR3 sequence: CASSVRPTNSPLHF. The CDR3, as DNA: TGTGCCAGCAGCGTTCGGCCCACCAATTCACCCCTCCACTTT.

The chain recombines TRBV28 with TRBJ1-5; 10 bases fit TRBD1. Unmatched junction bases numbered 4, after V lost 3 bases and J lost 2 bases. Germline assignment: CDR1 MDHEN and CDR2 SYDVKM. This CDR3 region has 16 residues. The CDR3 nucleotides read TGTGCCAGCAGTTTTCAAGGACAGGGGGGCAATCAGCCCCAGCATTTT. Residues: CASSFQGQGGNQPQHF.

The rearrangement joins TRBV7-9 to TRBJ1-1; no clear D gene. The V end was cut by 7 bases, the J end by 1 base, with 10 bases between. The germline CDR1 and CDR2 sequences are SEHNR and FQNEAQ (reference sequence). The CDR3 contains 13 residues. CDR3: CASTRPGNTEAFF. The CDR3 DNA reads TGTGCCAGCACCAGACCCGGGAACACTGAAGCTTTCTTT.

The chain recombines TRBV30 with TRBJ2-7; 8 nucleotides line up with TRBD2. J gave up 4 bases and V 1 base, and 9 bases lay outside the gene matches. The length of the CDR3 is 15 residues. Germline V lookup: CDR1 GTSNPN, CDR2 SVGIG (reference sequence). CDR3 nucleotides: TGTGCCTGGAGTGCTCCGGGACTAGTCTCGTACGAGCAGTACTTC. It yields the protein CAWSAPGLVSYEQYF. Using reference TRBV30 and TRBJ2-7 for the parts outside the CDR3, the full variable domain is SQTIHQWPATLVQPVGSPLSLECTVEGTSNPNLYWYRQAAGRGLQLLFYSVGIGQISSEVPQNLSASRPQDRQFILSSKKLLLSDSGFYLCAWSAPGLVSYEQYFGPGTRLTVT.

J is TRBJ2-7 and V is TRBV15; 8 nucleotides line up with TRBD1. From germline, CDR1 is LNHNV and CDR2 YYDKDF (reference sequence). The CDR3 length is 14 residues. Trimming took 1 base from V and 4 from J; bases not matched to a gene: 3. CDR3 loop: CATSRGQGAYEQYF. CDR3 in DNA: TGTGCCACCAGCAGAGGGCAGGGGGCATACGAGCAGTACTTC.

The chain is built from TRBV9 and TRBJ2-3; D is uncertain. This CDR3 has 16 residues. Germline V gene lookup returns CDR1 SGDLS and CDR2 YYNGEE. Trimming took 4 bases from V and 0 from J, leaving 15 bases between them. This chain's CDR3 is CASSSPDTPSTDTQYF. The DNA for the CDR3 is TGTGCCAGCAGCTCCCCAGACACCCCTAGCACAGATACGCAGTATTTT.

The J gene is TRBJ2-1, the V gene TRBV15, with a possible D match to TRBD1 (5 bases). CDR1 is LNHNV and CDR2 is YYDKDF in the germline V gene (reference sequence). This CDR3 contains 17 residues. Trimming removed 2 bases at V and 7 bases at J, with 21 bases between. CDR3 in DNA: TGTGCCACCAGCAGATTACCCCCATCGACAGCTAGTAATGAGCAGTTCTTC. It encodes CATSRLPPSTASNEQFF.

The chain combines TRBV7-3 with TRBJ2-2, with 9 bases aligning to TRBD1. The CDR3 covers 16 residues. V dropped 5 bases and J dropped 5; count of bases not matched to a gene: 9. CDR1 is SGHTA, CDR2 FQGTGA, per germline. CDR3 sequence reads: CASSPPGTGTTGELFF. CDR3 DNA sequence: TGTGCCAGCAGCCCCCCGGGGACAGGGACGACCGGGGAGCTGTTTTTT.

The chain employs TRBV18 and TRBJ1-1; the D gene is possibly TRBD1 (6 bases). The germline V gene has CDR1 KGHSH and CDR2 LQKENI. This CDR3 has 13 residues. V lost 6 bases and J 3 bases, leaving 11 bases between the germline ends. DNA of the CDR3: TGTGCCAGCTCGGCCAACAGGGACACTGAAGCTTTCTTT. Translation gives CASSANRDTEAFF.

Points on this clone: The same CDR3 also results from other DNA sequences found in this sample. DNA of the CDR3: TGTGCCAGCAGCCAAGCTGGAGGGAACACTGAAGCTTTCTTT. Amino acid sequence: CASSQAGGNTEAFF. The J gene is TRBJ1-1, the V gene TRBV3-1 (or the pseudogene TRBV3-2); no reliable D call. Germline CDR1 reads LGHDT; CDR2 reads YNNKEL (reference sequence). CDR3 length: 14 amino acids. V was cut by 1 base and J by 1 base, with 7 bases left in between.

The CDR3 is CASSLYQGDTEAFF. CDR3 coding DNA: TGTGCCAGCAGTTTATATCAGGGGGACACTGAAGCTTTCTTT. The V call is TRBV27, the J call TRBJ1-1; 7 nucleotides line up with TRBD1. The CDR3 totals 14 residues. J gave up 3 bases and V 1 base, and 2 bases lay outside the gene matches. Germline V gives CDR1 MNHEY, CDR2 SMNVEV (reference sequence).

The chain joins TRBV5-4 to TRBJ1-2; 9 nucleotides agree with TRBD1. The CDR3 is 17 residues long. Germline V CDR1 and CDR2: SGHNT, YYREEE (reference sequence). Trimming at V came to 0 bases and at J to 0 bases, leaving 6 bases not matched to a gene. CDR3 residues: CASSLGGDRASNYGYTF. For the CDR3, the DNA is TGTGCCAGCAGCTTGGGGGGGGACAGGGCGTCTAACTATGGCTACACCTTC.

The chain uses TRBV15 and TRBJ1-2, with 7 bases lining up with TRBD1. This CDR3 spans 14 amino acids. Trimming cost V 0 bases and J 4 bases; bases outside gene matches: 2. Germline values: CDR1 LNHNV, CDR2 YYDKDF (reference sequence). The DNA for the CDR3 is TGTGCCACCAGCAGAGATCGACAGGGCTATGGCTACACCTTC. Protein: CATSRDRQGYGYTF.

In its sample, this clone was seen a few times. V gene TRBV9 combines with J gene TRBJ2-2; 7 bases line up with TRBD1. This CDR3 spans 15 amino acids. The V gene end was trimmed by 7 bases and the J gene end by 6 bases; junction bases not matched to a gene: 12. Germline V gives CDR1 SGDLS, CDR2 YYNGEE. The CDR3 reads CASSSRGSKAGELFF. The CDR3 DNA follows: TGTGCCAGCTCTTCCAGGGGGAGTAAAGCCGGGGAGCTGTTTTTT.

V is TRBV5-1 and J is TRBJ1-6, with D maybe TRBD1 (5 bases). Trimming removed 3 bases at V and 9 bases at J, with 25 bases between. Looked up from germline, CDR1 is SGHRS and CDR2 is YFSETQ. The CDR3 is made up of 18 amino acids. CDR3 sequence: CASSWTLRVRDAASPLHF. CDR3 sequence (DNA): TGCGCCAGCAGCTGGACCTTAAGAGTTCGGGACGCCGCTTCACCCCTCCACTTT.

The chain combines TRBV9 with TRBJ1-3; weak D call: TRBD1 (5 bases). The CDR3 is 15 residues long. Between the trimmed V and J ends, which lost 5 bases and 5 bases, there was a span of 17 bases. Germline lookup yields CDR1 SGDLS and CDR2 YYNGEE. This CDR3 is CASRIPQGSRNTIYF. The CDR3 coding sequence is TGTGCCAGCAGGATACCCCAGGGTTCAAGAAACACCATATATTTT.

The chain uses TRBV1 and TRBJ1-3; the D call of TRBD1 is as the table states it, not checked on the DNA. TRBV1 is a pseudogene segment. The CDR3 spans 17 residues. CDR3 protein: CTSSQDGTGEFGNTIYF. The CDR3 DNA reads TGCACCAGCAGCCAAGATGGCACAGGGGAATTCGGAAACACCATATATTTT.

A word on this clone: One junction end does not reproduce the germline sequence, and a read error may be involved. This rearrangement joins TRBV7-8 to TRBJ1-5, with D unclear. CDR3 length: 12 amino acids. CDR1 is SGHVS, CDR2 FQNEAQ, per germline. The CDR3 here is CASSLSSQPQHF. The CDR3 DNA follows: TGTGCCAGCAGCTTAAGCAGTCAGCCCCAGCATTTT.

The chain couples TRBV29-1 to TRBJ1-4; D is possibly TRBD1 (6 bases). The CDR3 runs 13 residues. Germline values: CDR1 SQVTM, CDR2 ANQGSEA. V gave up 1 base and J gave up 8 bases, with 11 bases separating them. The CDR3 sequence: CSVEVQGREKLFF. The DNA of the CDR3 is TGCAGCGTTGAAGTGCAGGGGCGGGAAAAACTGTTTTTT.

The rearrangement uses TRBV2 and TRBJ2-1, with D possibly TRBD2 on 6 matching bases. Germline V gene data show CDR1 as SNHLY and CDR2 as FYNNEI. V lost 7 bases and J lost 12, with 13 bases in between. This CDR3 is 11 amino acids long. The CDR3 sequence: CASMYQEGQFF. As DNA, the CDR3 is TGTGCCAGCATGTACCAGGAGGGGCAGTTCTTC.

The chain joins TRBV19 to TRBJ1-4, with TRBD1 matching over 9 bases. V lost 7 bases to trimming and J lost 5 bases; unmatched junction nucleotides: 8. Germline V gene sequence: CDR1 LNHDA, CDR2 SQIVND (reference sequence). The CDR3 loop spans 15 amino acids. The DNA of the CDR3 is TGTGCCAGTAAGAGGGACAGGGCGTCCAATGAAAAACTGTTTTTT. Translated: CASKRDRASNEKLFF.

This sequence joins TRBV10-1 and TRBJ2-7; D assignment may be TRBD1 or TRBD2 (5 bases each). The germline CDR1 and CDR2 sequences are WNHNN and SYGVQD (reference sequence). The CDR3 loop spans 12 amino acids. Trimming took off 9 bases at V and 0 bases at J, with 9 bases between the two ends. CDR3 sequence reads: CARGTGSYEQYF. CDR3 nucleotide sequence: TGCGCCAGAGGGACGGGCTCCTACGAGCAGTACTTC.